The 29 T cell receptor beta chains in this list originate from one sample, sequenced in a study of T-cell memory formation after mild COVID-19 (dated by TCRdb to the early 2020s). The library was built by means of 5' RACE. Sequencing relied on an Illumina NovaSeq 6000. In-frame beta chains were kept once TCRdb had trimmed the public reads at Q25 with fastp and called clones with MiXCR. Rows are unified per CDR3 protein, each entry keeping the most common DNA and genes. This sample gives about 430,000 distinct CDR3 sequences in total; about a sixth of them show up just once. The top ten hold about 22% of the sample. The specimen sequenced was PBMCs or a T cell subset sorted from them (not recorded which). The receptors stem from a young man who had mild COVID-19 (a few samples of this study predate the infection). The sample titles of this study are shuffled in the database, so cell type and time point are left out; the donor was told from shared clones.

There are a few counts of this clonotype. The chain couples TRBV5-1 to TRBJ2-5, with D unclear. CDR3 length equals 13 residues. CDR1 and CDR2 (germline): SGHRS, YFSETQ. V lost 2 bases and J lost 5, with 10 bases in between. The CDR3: CASSFLTEETQYF. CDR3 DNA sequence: TGCGCCAGCAGCTTTTTAACAGAGGAGACCCAGTACTTC.

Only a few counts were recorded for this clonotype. The CDR3 nucleotides read TGTGCCAGCGGGGGTGGGACAGGGCTTTACGAGCAGTACTTC. Its protein product is CASGGGTGLYEQYF. The J gene is TRBJ2-7, the V gene TRBV7-9, with 9 positions matching TRBD1. Looked up from germline, CDR1 is SEHNR and CDR2 is FQNEAQ (reference sequence). The CDR3 covers 14 residues. With 8 bases clipped from V and 4 bases from J, the junction kept 9 bases outside the gene matches.

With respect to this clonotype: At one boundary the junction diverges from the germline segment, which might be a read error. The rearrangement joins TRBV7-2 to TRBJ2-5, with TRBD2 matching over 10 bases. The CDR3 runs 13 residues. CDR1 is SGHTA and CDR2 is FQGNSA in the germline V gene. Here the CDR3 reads CASSFLERGGQNF. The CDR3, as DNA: TGTGCCAGCAGCTTTTTGGAGCGGGGGGGTCAGAACTTC.

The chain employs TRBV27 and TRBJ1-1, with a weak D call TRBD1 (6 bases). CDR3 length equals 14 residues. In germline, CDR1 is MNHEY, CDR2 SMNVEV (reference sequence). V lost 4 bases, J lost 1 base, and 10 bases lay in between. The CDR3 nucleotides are TGTGCCAGCAGTTCCCGCAGGGGGAACACTGAAGCTTTCTTT. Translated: CASSSRRGNTEAFF.

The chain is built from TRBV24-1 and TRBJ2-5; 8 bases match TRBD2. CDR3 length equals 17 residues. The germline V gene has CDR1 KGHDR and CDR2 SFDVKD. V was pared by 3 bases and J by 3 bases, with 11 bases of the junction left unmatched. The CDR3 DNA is TGTGCCACCAGTGATGGCCTCCGGGGGGGGGCAAAAGAGACCCAGTACTTC. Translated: CATSDGLRGGAKETQYF.

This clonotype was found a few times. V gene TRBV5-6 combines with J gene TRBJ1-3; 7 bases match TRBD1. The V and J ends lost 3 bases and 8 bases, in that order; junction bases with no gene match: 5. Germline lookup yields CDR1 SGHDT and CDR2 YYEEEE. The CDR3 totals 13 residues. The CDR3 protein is CASSSRTGYTIYF. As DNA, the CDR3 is TGTGCCAGCAGCTCCAGGACAGGCTACACCATATATTTT.

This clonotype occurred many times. CDR3 residues: CASSLVLDTEAFF. CDR3 coding DNA: TGTGCCAGCAGCTTAGTTTTGGACACTGAAGCTTTCTTT. V is TRBV7-2 and J is TRBJ1-1; D gene ambiguous. The V end was cut by 1 base, the J end by 3 bases, with 6 bases between. The CDR3 runs to 13 residues. Germline V CDR1 and CDR2: SGHTA, FQGNSA.

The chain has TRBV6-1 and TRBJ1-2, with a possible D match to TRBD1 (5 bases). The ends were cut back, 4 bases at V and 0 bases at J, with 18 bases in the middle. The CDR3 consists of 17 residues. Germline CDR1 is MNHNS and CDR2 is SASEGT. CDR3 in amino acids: CASSGRDRKFTNYGYTF. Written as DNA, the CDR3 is TGTGCCAGCAGTGGTCGAGACAGAAAATTTACTAACTATGGCTACACCTTC.

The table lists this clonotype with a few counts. The CDR3 nucleotides read TGTGCCAGCAGCCCCGCAGGGACAGCCCTATTCCATTATGGCTACACCTTC. Protein: CASSPAGTALFHYGYTF. This chain connects TRBV7-2 to TRBJ1-2, with 7 bases matching TRBD1. Germline-derived CDR1 and CDR2 are SGHTA and FQGNSA. The CDR3 has 17 residues. The ends lost 5 bases at V and 5 bases at J; junction bases unmatched: 17.

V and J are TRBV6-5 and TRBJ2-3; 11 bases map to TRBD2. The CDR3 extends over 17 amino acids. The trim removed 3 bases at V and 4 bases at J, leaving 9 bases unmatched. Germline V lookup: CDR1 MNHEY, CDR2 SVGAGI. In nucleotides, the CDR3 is TGTGCCAGCAGTTATGATCCGCTAGCGGGGGGTTCAGATACGCAGTATTTT. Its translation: CASSYDPLAGGSDTQYF.

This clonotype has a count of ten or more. CDR3 loop: CASSAQTNTEAFF. In DNA, the CDR3 is TGCGCCAGCAGTGCACAGACGAACACTGAAGCTTTCTTT. The chain uses TRBV10-1 and TRBJ1-1; no clear D gene. CDR1 is WNHNN, CDR2 SYGVQD, per germline (reference sequence). The CDR3 sequence is 13 residues long. V was clipped by 4 bases and J by 1 base, with 7 bases between them.

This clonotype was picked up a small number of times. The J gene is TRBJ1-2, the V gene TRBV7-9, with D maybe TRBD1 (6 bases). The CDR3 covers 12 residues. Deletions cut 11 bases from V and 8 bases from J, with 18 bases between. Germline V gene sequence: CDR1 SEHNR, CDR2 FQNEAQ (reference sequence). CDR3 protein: CAGRGSIGGYTF. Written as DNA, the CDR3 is TGTGCCGGGAGGGGGTCTATCGGCGGCTACACCTTC.

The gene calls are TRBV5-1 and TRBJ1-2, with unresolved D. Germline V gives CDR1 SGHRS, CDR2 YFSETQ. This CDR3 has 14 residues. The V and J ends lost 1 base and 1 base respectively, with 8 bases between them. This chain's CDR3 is CASSLTHLNYGYTF. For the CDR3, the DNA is TGCGCCAGCAGCTTGACGCACCTTAACTATGGCTACACCTTC.

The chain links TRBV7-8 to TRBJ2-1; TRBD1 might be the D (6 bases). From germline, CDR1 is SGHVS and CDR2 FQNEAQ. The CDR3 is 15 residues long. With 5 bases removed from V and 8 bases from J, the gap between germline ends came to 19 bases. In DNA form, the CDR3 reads TGTGCCAGCAGCCTACCTGGGGGCCAAAGGGATGAGCAGTTCTTC. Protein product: CASSLPGGQRDEQFF.

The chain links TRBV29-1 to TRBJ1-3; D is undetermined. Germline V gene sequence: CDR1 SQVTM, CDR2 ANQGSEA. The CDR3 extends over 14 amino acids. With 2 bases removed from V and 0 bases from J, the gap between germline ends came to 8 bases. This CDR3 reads CSVERRASGNTIYF. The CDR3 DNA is TGCAGCGTTGAACGCCGAGCCTCTGGAAACACCATATATTTT.

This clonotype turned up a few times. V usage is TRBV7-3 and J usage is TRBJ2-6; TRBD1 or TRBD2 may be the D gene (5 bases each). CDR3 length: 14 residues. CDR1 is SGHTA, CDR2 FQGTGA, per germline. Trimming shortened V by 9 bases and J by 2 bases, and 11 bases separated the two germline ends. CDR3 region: CASLPGPGANVLTF. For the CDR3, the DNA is TGTGCCAGTTTACCGGGGCCTGGGGCCAACGTCCTGACTTTC.

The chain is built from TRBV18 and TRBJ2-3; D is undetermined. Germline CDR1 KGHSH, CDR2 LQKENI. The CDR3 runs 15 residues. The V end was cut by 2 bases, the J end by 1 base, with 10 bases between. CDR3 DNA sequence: TGTGCCAGCTCACCATCGGGTGAGGGCACAGATACGCAGTATTTT. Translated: CASSPSGEGTDTQYF. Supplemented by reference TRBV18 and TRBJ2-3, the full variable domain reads NAGVMQNPRHLVRRRGQEARLRCSPMKGHSHVYWYRQLPEEGLKFMVYLQKENIIDESGMPKERFSAEFPKEGPSILRIQQVVRGDSAAYFCASSPSGEGTDTQYFGPGTRLTVL.

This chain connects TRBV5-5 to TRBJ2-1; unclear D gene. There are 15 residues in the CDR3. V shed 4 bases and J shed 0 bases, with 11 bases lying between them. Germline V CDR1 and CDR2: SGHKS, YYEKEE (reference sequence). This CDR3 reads CASSPVRSSYNEQFF. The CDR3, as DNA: TGTGCCAGCAGCCCCGTCCGAAGCTCCTACAATGAGCAGTTCTTC.

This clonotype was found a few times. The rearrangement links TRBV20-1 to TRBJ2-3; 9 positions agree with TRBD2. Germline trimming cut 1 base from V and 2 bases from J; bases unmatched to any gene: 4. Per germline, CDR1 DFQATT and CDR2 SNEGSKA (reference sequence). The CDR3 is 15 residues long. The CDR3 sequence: CSARGSSGDTDTQYF. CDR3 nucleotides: TGCAGTGCTAGAGGGTCTAGCGGGGACACAGATACGCAGTATTTT.

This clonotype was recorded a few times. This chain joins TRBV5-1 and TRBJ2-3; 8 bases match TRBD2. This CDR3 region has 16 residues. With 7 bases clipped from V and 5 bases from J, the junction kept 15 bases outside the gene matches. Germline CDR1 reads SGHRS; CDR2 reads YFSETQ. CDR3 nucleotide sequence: TGCGCCAGCGGACCCAGCGGGAGAGGGGTTGGAGATACGCAGTATTTT. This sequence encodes CASGPSGRGVGDTQYF.

CDR3 in amino acids: CSAMTGTKKETQYF. DNA for the CDR3: TGCAGTGCTATGACCGGGACTAAGAAAGAGACCCAGTACTTC. V and J are TRBV20-1 and TRBJ2-5; 7 bases match TRBD2. This CDR3 is built from 14 residues. Germline-derived CDR1 and CDR2 are DFQATT and SNEGSKA (reference sequence). J lost 3 bases, V lost 4 bases, and 8 bases had no gene match.

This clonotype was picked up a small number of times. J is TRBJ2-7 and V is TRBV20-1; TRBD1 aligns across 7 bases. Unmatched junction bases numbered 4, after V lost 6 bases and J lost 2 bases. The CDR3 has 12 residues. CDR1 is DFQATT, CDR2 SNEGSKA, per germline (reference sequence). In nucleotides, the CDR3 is TGCAGTGCCAAAACAGGGGCCTACGAGCAGTACTTC. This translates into CSAKTGAYEQYF.

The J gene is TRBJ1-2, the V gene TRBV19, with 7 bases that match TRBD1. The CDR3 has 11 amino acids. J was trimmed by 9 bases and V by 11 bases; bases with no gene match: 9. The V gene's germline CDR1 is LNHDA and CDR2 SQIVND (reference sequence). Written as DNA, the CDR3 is TGTGCCCCTATCGACAGGGCCCGCTACACCTTC. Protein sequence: CAPIDRARYTF.

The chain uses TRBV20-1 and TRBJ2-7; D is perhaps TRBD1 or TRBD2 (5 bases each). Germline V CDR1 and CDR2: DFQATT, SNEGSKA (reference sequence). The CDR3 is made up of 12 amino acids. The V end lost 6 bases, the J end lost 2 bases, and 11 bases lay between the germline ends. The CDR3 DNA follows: TGCAGTGCCCGCCGGGACCCCTACGAGCAGTACGTC. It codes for CSARRDPYEQYV.

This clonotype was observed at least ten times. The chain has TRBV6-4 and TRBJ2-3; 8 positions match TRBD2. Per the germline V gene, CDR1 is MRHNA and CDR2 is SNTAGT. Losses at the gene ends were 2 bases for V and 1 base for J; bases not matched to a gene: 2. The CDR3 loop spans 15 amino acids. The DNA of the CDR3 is TGTGCCAGCAGTGACGAAGCGGGGGGCACAGATACGCAGTATTTT. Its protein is CASSDEAGGTDTQYF.

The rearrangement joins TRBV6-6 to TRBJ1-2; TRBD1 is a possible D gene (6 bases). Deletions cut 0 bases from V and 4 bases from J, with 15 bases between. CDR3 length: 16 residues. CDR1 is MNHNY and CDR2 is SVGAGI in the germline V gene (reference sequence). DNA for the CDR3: TGTGCCAGCAGTTACTCGACGGGGGGCCCCATCTATGGCTACACCTTC. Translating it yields CASSYSTGGPIYGYTF.

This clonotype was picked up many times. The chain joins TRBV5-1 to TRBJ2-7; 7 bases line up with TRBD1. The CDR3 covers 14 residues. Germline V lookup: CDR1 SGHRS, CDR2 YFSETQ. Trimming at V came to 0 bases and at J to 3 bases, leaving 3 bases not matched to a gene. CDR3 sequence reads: CASSLDRGNYEQYV. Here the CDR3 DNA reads TGCGCCAGCAGCTTGGACAGGGGTAACTACGAGCAGTACGTC.

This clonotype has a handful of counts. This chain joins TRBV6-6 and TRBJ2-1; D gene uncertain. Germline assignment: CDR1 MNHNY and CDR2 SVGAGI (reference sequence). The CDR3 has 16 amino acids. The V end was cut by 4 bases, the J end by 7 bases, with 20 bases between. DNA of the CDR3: TGTGCCAGCAGTTTCACCCTGTATGAGAGTCGGAATGAGCAGTTCTTC. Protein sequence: CASSFTLYESRNEQFF.

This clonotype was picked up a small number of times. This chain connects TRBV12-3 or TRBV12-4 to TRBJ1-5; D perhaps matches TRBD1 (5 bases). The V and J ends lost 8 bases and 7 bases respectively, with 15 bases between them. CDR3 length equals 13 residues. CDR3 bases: TGTGCCAGCGGTGCCCGGGGGGACCAGCCCCAGCATTTT. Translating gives CASGARGDQPQHF.